This TCR beta chain was sequenced in a study of cytomegalovirus exposure and HLA in healthy donors. Study-wide points: It was found in a later analysis that first-cohort TCR clusters tended to co-occur in the 100 to 150 validation repertoires. The dataset shows that most TCR sequences were rare, while some public TCRs occurred in many donors.

As regards this clone: As yet, its antigen is unknown. The junction departs from germline at one end; a sequencing error may be responsible.

CDR1 SSHAT and CDR2 FNYEAQ come from the germline V gene (reference sequence). CDR3 size: 17 residues. The table came from immunoSEQ multiplex PCR; TCRdb's copy has only in-frame clones and leaves some out. The table includes some 90,000 clones, roughly 97% detected once. This chain uses TRBV7-7 with TRBJ2-1, with 9 bases lining up with TRBD1. Sequencing was done on a sample of PBMCs. The sequence was collected from a young man in good health and CMV-seronegative. CDR3 protein: CASSLPDRGQPYNEQFF. The CDR3 nucleotides are TGTGCTAGCAGCTTACCGGACAGGGGACAACCCTACAATGAGCAGTTCTTC.